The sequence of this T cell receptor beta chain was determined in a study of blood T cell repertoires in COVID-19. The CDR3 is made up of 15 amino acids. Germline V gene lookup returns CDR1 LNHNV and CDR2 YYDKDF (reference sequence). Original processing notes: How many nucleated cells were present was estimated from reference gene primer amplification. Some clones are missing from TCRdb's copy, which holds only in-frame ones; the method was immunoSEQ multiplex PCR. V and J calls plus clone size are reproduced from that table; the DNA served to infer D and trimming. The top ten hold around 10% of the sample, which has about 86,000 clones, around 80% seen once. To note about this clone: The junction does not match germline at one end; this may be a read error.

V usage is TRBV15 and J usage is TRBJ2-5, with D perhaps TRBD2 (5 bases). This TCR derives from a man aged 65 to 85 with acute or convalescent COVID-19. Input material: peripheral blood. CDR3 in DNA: TGTGCCACCAGCAGAGATCGGGGTAGCCAAGAGGCCCAGTACTTC. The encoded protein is CATSRDRGSQEAQYF. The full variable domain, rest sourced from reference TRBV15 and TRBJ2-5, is DAMVIQNPRYQVTQFGKPVTLSCSQTLNHNVMYWYQQKSSQAPKLLFHYYDKDFNNEADTPDNFQSRRPNTSFCFLDIRSPGLGDTAMYLCATSRDRGSQEAQYFGPGTRLLVL.